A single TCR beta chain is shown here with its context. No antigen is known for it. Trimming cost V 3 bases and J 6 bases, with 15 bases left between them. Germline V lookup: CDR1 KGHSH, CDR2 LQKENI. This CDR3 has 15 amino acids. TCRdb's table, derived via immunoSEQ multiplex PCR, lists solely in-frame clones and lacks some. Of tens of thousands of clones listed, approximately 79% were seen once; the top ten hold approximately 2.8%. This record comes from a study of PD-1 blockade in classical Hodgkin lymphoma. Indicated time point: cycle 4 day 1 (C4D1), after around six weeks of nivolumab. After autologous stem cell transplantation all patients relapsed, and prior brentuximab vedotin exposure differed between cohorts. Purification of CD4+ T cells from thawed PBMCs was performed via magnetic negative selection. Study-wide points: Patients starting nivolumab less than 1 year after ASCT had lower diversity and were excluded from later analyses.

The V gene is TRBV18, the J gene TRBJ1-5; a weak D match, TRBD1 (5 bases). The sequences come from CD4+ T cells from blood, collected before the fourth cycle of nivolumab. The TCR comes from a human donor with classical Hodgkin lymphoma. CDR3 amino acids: CASSPYPGPTQPQHF. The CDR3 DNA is TGTGCCAGCTCACCTTATCCAGGGCCAACTCAGCCCCAGCATTTT.